The next 27 T cell receptor beta chains were all read from a single sample in a study of shared clonotypes between healthy human individuals. Naive CD8 cells comprised CD45RO-negative, CCR7-positively selected cells, excluding terminally differentiated effector memory CD45RA+ cells. Sequencing used immunoSEQ multiplex PCR; TCRdb keeps in-frame clones, though not all of them. This sample has roughly 2,000,000 clones, with roughly 95% found just once. Sequenced material: naive CD8+ T cells from PBMCs. The receptors shown here come from a man in his late teens or twenties in good health. Some clones in this sample may be carry-over from other donors' samples.

This sequence joins TRBV5-5 and TRBJ2-7; TRBD1 aligns across 9 bases. Germline V gene lookup returns CDR1 SGHKS and CDR2 YYEKEE (reference sequence). The CDR3 runs 14 residues. Losses at the gene ends were 5 bases for V and 3 bases for J; bases not matched to a gene: 6. The CDR3 reads CASRPTGGLYEQYF. For the CDR3, the DNA is TGTGCCAGCAGACCGACAGGGGGGCTCTACGAGCAGTACTTC. The full variable domain, in which reference TRBV5-5 and TRBJ2-7 provide the parts outside the CDR3, is DAGVTQSPTHLIKTRGQQVTLRCSPISGHKSVSWYQQVLGQGPQFIFQYYEKEERGRGNFPDRFSARQFPNYSSELNVNALLLGDSALYLCASRPTGGLYEQYFGPGTRLTVT.

The chain joins TRBV7-8 to TRBJ2-2; a possible D gene is TRBD2 (6 bases). The CDR3 is made up of 14 amino acids. V lost 5 bases and J 6 bases, leaving 13 bases between the germline ends. Germline V gene sequence: CDR1 SGHVS, CDR2 FQNEAQ. The CDR3 DNA is TGTGCCAGCAGCCCCCGGACTACCCCCGGGGAGCTGTTTTTT. Protein product: CASSPRTTPGELFF.

The chain couples TRBV5-1 to TRBJ1-2; 10 nucleotides align to TRBD1. The CDR3 contains 21 residues. Germline V gene lookup returns CDR1 SGHRS and CDR2 YFSETQ. J gave up 3 bases and V 1 base, and 21 bases lay outside the gene matches. The CDR3 DNA reads as TGCGCCAGCAGCTTGCCCATCCCAACGAGGACAGGGGGGGACTTTGACTATGGCTACACCTTC. Residues: CASSLPIPTRTGGDFDYGYTF.

The genes are TRBV4-3 and TRBJ1-1; 7 bases line up with TRBD1. V lost 0 bases and J lost 1; bases outside the gene matches: 2. CDR3 length: 15 amino acids. From germline, CDR1 is LGHNA and CDR2 YSLEER. The CDR3, as DNA: TGCGCCAGCAGCCAAGAAGCAGGGGGGAACACTGAAGCTTTCTTT. It yields the protein CASSQEAGGNTEAFF.

The rearrangement joins TRBV2 to TRBJ1-1; the match to TRBD1 covers 8 bases. Germline CDR1 and CDR2: SNHLY and FYNNEI. This CDR3 is 13 amino acids long. J gave up 2 bases and V 6 bases, and 2 bases lay outside the gene matches. This CDR3 is CASRDRANTEAFF. The CDR3 region has the DNA TGTGCCAGCAGGGACAGGGCCAACACTGAAGCTTTCTTT. Complete variable domain (other parts from reference TRBV2 and TRBJ1-1): EPEVTQTPSHQVTQMGQEVILRCVPISNHLYFYWYRQILGQKVEFLVSFYNNEISEKSEIFDDQFSVERPDGSNFTLKIRSTKLEDSAMYFCASRDRANTEAFFGQGTRLTVV.

The chain couples TRBV7-9 to TRBJ2-2; the D is unclear. Germline CDR1 is SEHNR and CDR2 is FQNEAQ (reference sequence). The CDR3 covers 18 residues. V was cut by 5 bases and J by 6 bases, with 25 bases left in between. For the CDR3, the DNA is TGTGCCAGCAGCCCTCAGACTCTAGTTAAGCTGGCCTCCGGGGAGCTGTTTTTT. Residues: CASSPQTLVKLASGELFF. Drawing the rest from reference TRBV7-9 and TRBJ2-2, the complete variable domain is DTGVSQNPRHKITKRGQNVTFRCDPISEHNRLYWYRQTLGQGPEFLTYFQNEAQLEKSRLLSDRFSAERPKGSFSTLEIQRTEQGDSAMYLCASSPQTLVKLASGELFFGEGSRLTVL.

This sequence joins TRBV7-8 and TRBJ2-2; no clear D gene. This CDR3 has 15 amino acids. V gave up 8 bases and J gave up 7 bases, with 20 bases separating them. In germline, CDR1 is SGHVS, CDR2 FQNEAQ. The CDR3 loop reads CASYLLGSRVGELFF. The CDR3 DNA follows: TGTGCCAGCTATCTTTTAGGCAGTCGGGTCGGGGAGCTGTTTTTT.

V gene TRBV7-9 combines with J gene TRBJ2-3, with 7 bases lining up with TRBD1. Germline V gene data show CDR1 as SEHNR and CDR2 as FQNEAQ (reference sequence). The CDR3 extends over 16 amino acids. Trimming cost V 5 bases and J 4 bases; bases outside gene matches: 12. Here the CDR3 DNA reads TGTGCCAGCAGCCCTGAGAGGGGGCATCGTGCAGATACGCAGTATTTT. Amino acids: CASSPERGHRADTQYF.

DNA for the CDR3: TGTGCCAGCAGTTCCCCTCCGGACTTCCCAGATACGCAGTATTTT. Translating it yields CASSSPPDFPDTQYF. V is TRBV7-2 and J is TRBJ2-3, with D tentatively TRBD2 (5 bases). The germline V and J ends were trimmed by 6 bases and 4 bases, with 17 bases remaining between them. The length of the CDR3 is 15 residues. Looked up from germline, CDR1 is SGHTA and CDR2 is FQGNSA. The full variable domain, its missing parts supplied by reference TRBV7-2 and TRBJ2-3, is GAGVSQSPSNKVTEKGKDVELRCDPISGHTALYWYRQSLGQGLEFLIYFQGNSAPDKSGLPSDRFSAERTGGSVSTLTIQRTQQEDSAVYLCASSSPPDFPDTQYFGPGTRLTVL.

This clone was seen once. The chain uses TRBV9 and TRBJ2-1; D call uncertain. Germline values: CDR1 SGDLS, CDR2 YYNGEE. The CDR3 length is 14 residues. With 3 bases removed from V and 8 bases from J, the gap between germline ends came to 15 bases. The CDR3 DNA sequence: TGTGCCAGCAGCGGGACGTTTAGTGGCTATGAGCAGTTCTTC. Translating it yields CASSGTFSGYEQFF.

The genes are TRBV5-1 and TRBJ2-7; 13 bases align to TRBD2. Germline CDR1 is SGHRS and CDR2 is YFSETQ. V was pared by 3 bases and J by 0 bases, with 6 bases of the junction left unmatched. The CDR3 sequence is 17 residues long. For the CDR3, the DNA is TGCGCCAGCAGCTCTGGGACTAGCGGGATCCGCTCCTACGAGCAGTACTTC. Its translation is CASSSGTSGIRSYEQYF.

The chain combines TRBV15 with TRBJ2-7; D is tentatively TRBD1 or TRBD2 (5 bases each). The CDR3 runs 13 residues. Germline V gene sequence: CDR1 LNHNV, CDR2 YYDKDF (reference sequence). Trimming left V 3 bases short and J 5 bases short, with 11 bases between. The CDR3 reads CATSRGEPNEQYF. CDR3 nucleotides: TGTGCCACCAGCAGGGGGGAACCTAACGAGCAGTACTTC.

V usage is TRBV25-1 and J usage is TRBJ2-7; 8 nucleotides line up with TRBD1. This CDR3 has 14 residues. V was pared by 1 base and J by 3 bases, with 2 bases of the junction left unmatched. The germline V gene encodes CDR1 MGHDK and CDR2 SYGVNS. CDR3 protein: CASSEWTGHYEQYF. Written as DNA, the CDR3 is TGTGCCAGCAGTGAATGGACAGGGCACTACGAGCAGTACTTC.

The chain links TRBV5-1 to TRBJ2-1; possibly TRBD2 for D (7 bases). The germline V gene encodes CDR1 SGHRS and CDR2 YFSETQ. This CDR3 region has 15 residues. Trimming stripped 4 bases from V and 0 bases from J, with 11 bases between. The CDR3 is CASSPGGGSYNEQFF. CDR3 sequence (DNA): TGCGCCAGCAGCCCGGGGGGCGGCTCCTACAATGAGCAGTTCTTC.

The gene calls are TRBV21-1 and TRBJ1-5; TRBD1, the D gene given by the table, was not confirmed from the DNA. TRBV21-1 is a recognized pseudogene. The CDR3 is 16 residues long. For the CDR3, the DNA is TGTGCCAGCAGCAAAGACAGGGTGTGCAGCAATCAGCCCCAGCATTTT. Protein: CASSKDRVCSNQPQHF.

The J gene is TRBJ2-6, the V gene TRBV18, with 7 bases aligning to TRBD1. Trimming at V came to 5 bases and at J to 9 bases, leaving 16 bases not matched to a gene. This CDR3 contains 17 residues. Germline lookup yields CDR1 KGHSH and CDR2 LQKENI. The CDR3 nucleotides are TGTGCCAGCTCAATCTATCTAGAGACAGGGCCGCGCAACGTCCTGACTTTC. Its translation: CASSIYLETGPRNVLTF.

This clone appeared a single time. The V and J genes are TRBV10-3 and TRBJ2-1; D may be TRBD2 (5 bases). The CDR3 covers 14 residues. Germline V lookup: CDR1 ENHRY, CDR2 SYGVKD. Trimming stripped 4 bases from V and 4 bases from J, with 11 bases between. The DNA of the CDR3 is TGTGCCATCAGTGCGGGAACCGAATACAATGAGCAGTTCTTC. Its translation: CAISAGTEYNEQFF.

This chain links TRBV28 with TRBJ2-7; D ambiguous. V shed 3 bases and J shed 0 bases, with 15 bases lying between them. The germline CDR1 and CDR2 sequences are MDHEN and SYDVKM. The CDR3 contains 16 residues. CDR3 protein: CASSLFRQAVSYEQYF. In DNA form, the CDR3 reads TGTGCCAGCAGTTTGTTTCGGCAGGCCGTCTCCTACGAGCAGTACTTC.

This chain connects TRBV28 to TRBJ2-5; D is unresolved. Trimming took 10 bases from V and 3 from J, leaving 24 bases between them. Germline V CDR1 and CDR2: MDHEN, SYDVKM. CDR3 length: 16 residues. The CDR3 sequence: CATLRHVATKKETQYF. The CDR3, as DNA: TGTGCCACCCTTCGACACGTGGCGACGAAGAAAGAGACCCAGTACTTC.

The chain links TRBV28 to TRBJ2-3; D might be TRBD1 or TRBD2, each matching 5 bases. Trimming left V 6 bases short and J 2 bases short, with 9 bases between. The CDR3 loop spans 13 amino acids. The germline V gene encodes CDR1 MDHEN and CDR2 SYDVKM. This CDR3 reads CASRGTNTDTQYF. The CDR3 DNA is TGTGCCAGCAGAGGGACCAACACAGATACGCAGTATTTT.

The gene calls are TRBV27 and TRBJ1-1; tentatively, D is TRBD1 (5 bases). The germline CDR1 and CDR2 sequences are MNHEY and SMNVEV (reference sequence). Trimming pared 4 bases from V and 7 bases from J, leaving 10 bases between. The CDR3 is 12 amino acids. The CDR3 DNA follows: TGTGCCAGCAGTTCCCAGGGTTTTGAAGCTTTCTTT. Protein: CASSSQGFEAFF.

Points on this clone: The sample has other DNA sequences that encode this CDR3 too. V and J are TRBV9 and TRBJ2-7; a possible D gene is TRBD1 (5 bases). CDR3 length: 13 residues. The V gene's germline CDR1 is SGDLS and CDR2 YYNGEE. Trimming stripped 2 bases from V and 2 bases from J, with 8 bases between. Written as DNA, the CDR3 is TGTGCCAGCAGCGTGGGGCTCACCTACGAGCAGTACTTC. Translation: CASSVGLTYEQYF.

The chain combines TRBV13 with TRBJ2-1, with D unclear. Germline CDR1 reads PRHDT; CDR2 reads FYEKMQ (reference sequence). CDR3 size: 14 residues. V lost 6 bases, J lost 5 bases, and 14 bases lay in between. The CDR3 nucleotides are TGTGCCAGCAGTTTTGGGTTGACCCACAATGAGCAGTTCTTC. This translates into CASSFGLTHNEQFF.

The chain combines TRBV27 with TRBJ1-2; weak D call: TRBD1 (5 bases). Deletions cut 5 bases from V and 5 bases from J, with 12 bases between. The V gene's germline CDR1 is MNHEY and CDR2 SMNVEV (reference sequence). The CDR3 has 13 residues. The DNA of the CDR3 is TGTGCCAGCAGTGTCCAGGGTGGGTATGGCTACACCTTC. This sequence encodes CASSVQGGYGYTF.

The J gene is TRBJ2-7, the V gene TRBV21-1; no DNA check was done on the table's D call, TRBD2. TRBV21-1 is reported as a pseudogene. The CDR3 is 15 amino acids. The CDR3 reads CASSRTSGSSYEQYF. The CDR3 nucleotides read TGTGCCAGCAGCCGGACTAGCGGGAGCTCCTACGAGCAGTACTTC.

The V and J genes are TRBV27 and TRBJ2-5; 13 bases are a match to TRBD2. V lost 6 bases and J lost 5; bases outside the gene matches: 12. The CDR3 loop spans 17 amino acids. Germline V gene sequence: CDR1 MNHEY, CDR2 SMNVEV (reference sequence). This CDR3 is CASRQGTSGIGWETQYF. The DNA of the CDR3 is TGTGCCAGCAGGCAAGGGACTAGCGGGATAGGTTGGGAGACCCAGTACTTC.

This clone was seen more than once but under ten times. The V and J genes are TRBV4-2 and TRBJ2-7, with 7 bases aligning to TRBD2. Losses at the gene ends were 2 bases for V and 4 bases for J; bases not matched to a gene: 2. This CDR3 has 13 amino acids. Germline V CDR1 and CDR2: LGHNA, YNFKEQ. CDR3 nucleotides: TGTGCCAGCAGCCAATCACTAGCGTACGAGCAGTACTTC. As protein: CASSQSLAYEQYF.